The clone carrying this TCR beta chain was seen a few times. Its target is unknown. The sample belongs to a study of blood T cells in healthy people across ages. Study findings and constraints: Comparison with aged donors showed that long-lived donors had more naive CD4+ cells and higher diversity.

V dropped 5 bases and J dropped 4; count of bases not matched to a gene: 6. The CDR3 has 14 residues. Germline-derived CDR1 and CDR2 are MNHEY and SVGAGI. Combining a sample-barcoded 5' primer with a J-beta primer mix, a second PCR ran for about 7 to 12 cycles. TCRdb reprocessed the 5' RACE reads with MiXCR, giving one entry per CDR3 protein. The table shows roughly 500,000 distinct CDR3 sequences, with about 26% occurring only once. The sample was blood. The rearrangement joins TRBV6-5 to TRBJ1-1; TRBD1 agrees at 8 bases. This clonotype was sampled from a woman aged 70-85 years in good health. The CDR3 DNA reads TGTGCCAGCAGTCGACAGGGGCGGACCACTGAAGCTTTCTTT. This translates into CASSRQGRTTEAFF.